This TCR beta chain originates from a study of identical twins. General study results and limits: Cross-sectional statistics, not tracking of the same donors, supported the conclusions.

This clonotype was found a few times. Antigen unknown. Unique molecular identifiers were in the cDNA, with template-switch universal primer binding. TCRdb passed the 5' RACE reads through MiXCR, listing each CDR3 protein once. The data hold 130,000 to 150,000 distinct CDR3 sequences, with under 4.5% observed a single time. Sequencing was performed on memory T cells sorted from blood. This sequence originates from a man younger than 30 in good health.

CDR3 DNA: TGTGCCAGCAGCTTCGACAGGGTAAACCTTAAAGGCACAGATACGCAGTATTTT. Protein sequence: CASSFDRVNLKGTDTQYF. The chain combines TRBV11-1 with TRBJ2-3; the match to TRBD1 covers 7 bases. Germline values: CDR1 SGHAT, CDR2 FQDESV (reference sequence). V lost 3 bases to trimming and J lost 1 base; unmatched junction nucleotides: 13. The CDR3 totals 18 residues.